This TCR beta chain originates from a study of T cell repertoires in cytomegalovirus infection. Regarding the study as a whole: Dominating the ex vivo response were TCR beta clonotypes that were CMV-specific and HLA-C-restricted.

TCRdb independently ran MiXCR on the reads; one entry per CDR3 protein. The sample includes around 740,000 distinct CDR3 sequences, roughly a third of them seen just once. CDR3 length: 15 amino acids. The V gene end was trimmed by 0 bases and the J gene end by 3 bases; junction bases not matched to a gene: 4. CDR1 is LGHNA and CDR2 is YNFKEQ in the germline V gene. This clonotype was counted a few times. Its specificity is unknown. The clonotype was recovered from a human donor in good health (CMV status not recorded). Some clones in this sample may be carry-over from other donors' samples. The V and J genes are TRBV4-2 and TRBJ2-7, with 8 nucleotides matching TRBD2. Sequencing used PBMCs. The DNA of the CDR3 is TGTGCCAGCAGCCAAGACCTACTAGCGGTCTACGAGCAGTACTTC. This encodes CASSQDLLAVYEQYF.